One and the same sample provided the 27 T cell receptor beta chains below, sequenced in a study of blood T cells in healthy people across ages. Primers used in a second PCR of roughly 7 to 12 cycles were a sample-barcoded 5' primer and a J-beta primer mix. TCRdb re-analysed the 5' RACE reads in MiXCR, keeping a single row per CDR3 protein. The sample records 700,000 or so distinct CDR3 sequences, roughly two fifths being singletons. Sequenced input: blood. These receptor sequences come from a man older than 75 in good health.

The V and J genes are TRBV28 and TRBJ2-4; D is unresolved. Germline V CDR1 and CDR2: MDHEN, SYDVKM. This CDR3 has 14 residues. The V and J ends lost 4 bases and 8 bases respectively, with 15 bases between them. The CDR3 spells CASSSPPGSYIQYF. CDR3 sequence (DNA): TGTGCCAGCAGTTCCCCACCAGGCTCATACATTCAGTACTTC.

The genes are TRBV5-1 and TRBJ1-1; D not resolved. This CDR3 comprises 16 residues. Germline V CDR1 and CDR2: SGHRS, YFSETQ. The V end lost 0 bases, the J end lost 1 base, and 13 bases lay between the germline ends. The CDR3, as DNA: TGCGCCAGCAGCTTGGTCGTAGCGGGCCCGAACACTGAAGCTTTCTTT. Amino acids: CASSLVVAGPNTEAFF.

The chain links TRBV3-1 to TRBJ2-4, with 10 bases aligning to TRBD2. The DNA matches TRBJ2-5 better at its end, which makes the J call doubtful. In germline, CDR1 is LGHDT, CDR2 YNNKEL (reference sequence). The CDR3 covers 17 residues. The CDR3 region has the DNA TGTGCCAGCAGCCAAGATCTTCTAGCGGGAGTTGGCGAGACCCAGTACTTC. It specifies CASSQDLLAGVGETQYF.

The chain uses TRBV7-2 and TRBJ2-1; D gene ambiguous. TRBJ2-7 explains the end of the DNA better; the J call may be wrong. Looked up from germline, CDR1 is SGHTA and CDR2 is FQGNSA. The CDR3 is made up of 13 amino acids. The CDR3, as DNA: TGTGCCACCGTCGACCGGAACTACAATGAGCAGTACTTC. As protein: CATVDRNYNEQYF.

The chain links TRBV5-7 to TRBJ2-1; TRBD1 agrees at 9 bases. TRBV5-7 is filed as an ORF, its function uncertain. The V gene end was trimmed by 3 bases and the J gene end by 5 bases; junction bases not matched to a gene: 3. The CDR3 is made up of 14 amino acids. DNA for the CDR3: TGTGCCAGCAGCTGCCGGACAGGGGACAATGAGCAGTTCTTC. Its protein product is CASSCRTGDNEQFF.

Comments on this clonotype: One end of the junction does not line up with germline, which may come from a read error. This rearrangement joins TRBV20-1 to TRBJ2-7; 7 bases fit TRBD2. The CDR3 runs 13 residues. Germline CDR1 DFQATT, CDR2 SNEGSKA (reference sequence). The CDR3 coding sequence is TGTAGCGGGCTAGCGGACTCCTCCTACGAGCAGTACTTC. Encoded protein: CSGLADSSYEQYF.

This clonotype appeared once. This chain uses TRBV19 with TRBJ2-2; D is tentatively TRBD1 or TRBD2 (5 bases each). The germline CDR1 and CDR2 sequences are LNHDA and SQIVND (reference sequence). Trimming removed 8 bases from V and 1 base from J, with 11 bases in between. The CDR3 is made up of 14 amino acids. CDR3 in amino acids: CASGTGLNTGELFF. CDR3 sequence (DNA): TGTGCCAGTGGGACCGGACTGAACACCGGGGAGCTGTTTTTT.

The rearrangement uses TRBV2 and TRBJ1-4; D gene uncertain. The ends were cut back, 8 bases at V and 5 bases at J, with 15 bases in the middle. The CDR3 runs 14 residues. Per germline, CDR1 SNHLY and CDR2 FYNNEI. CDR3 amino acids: CASVTQLSNEKLFF. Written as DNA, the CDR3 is TGTGCCAGCGTCACACAATTATCGAATGAAAAACTGTTTTTT.

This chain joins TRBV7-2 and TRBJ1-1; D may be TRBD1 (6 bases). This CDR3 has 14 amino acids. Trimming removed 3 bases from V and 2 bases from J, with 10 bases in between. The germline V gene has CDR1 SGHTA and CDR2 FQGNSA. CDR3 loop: CASSLRTDNTEAFF. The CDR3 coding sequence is TGTGCCAGCAGCTTGCGGACAGACAACACTGAAGCTTTCTTT.

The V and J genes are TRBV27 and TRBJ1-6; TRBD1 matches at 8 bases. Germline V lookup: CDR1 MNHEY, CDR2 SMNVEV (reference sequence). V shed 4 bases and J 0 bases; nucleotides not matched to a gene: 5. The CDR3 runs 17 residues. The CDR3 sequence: CASSSRTGSSYNSPLHF. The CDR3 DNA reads TGTGCCAGCAGTTCCAGGACAGGGAGCTCCTATAATTCACCCCTCCACTTT.

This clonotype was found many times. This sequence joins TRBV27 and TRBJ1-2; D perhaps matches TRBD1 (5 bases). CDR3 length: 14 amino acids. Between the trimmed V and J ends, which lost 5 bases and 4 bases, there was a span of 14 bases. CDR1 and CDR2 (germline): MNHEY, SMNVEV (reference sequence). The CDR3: CASSGAAGSYGYTF. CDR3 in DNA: TGTGCCAGCAGTGGGGCAGCGGGGAGCTATGGCTACACCTTC.

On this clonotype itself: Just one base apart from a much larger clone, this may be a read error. The CDR3 loop reads CSAPVQSYNEQFF. The CDR3 DNA reads as TGCAGCGCTCCTGTACAGTCCTACAATGAGCAGTTCTTC. This chain links TRBV29-1 with TRBJ2-1; D is ambiguous. CDR1 is SQVTM and CDR2 is ANQGSEA in the germline V gene. The CDR3 consists of 13 residues. V lost 7 bases, J lost 1 base, and 11 bases lay in between.

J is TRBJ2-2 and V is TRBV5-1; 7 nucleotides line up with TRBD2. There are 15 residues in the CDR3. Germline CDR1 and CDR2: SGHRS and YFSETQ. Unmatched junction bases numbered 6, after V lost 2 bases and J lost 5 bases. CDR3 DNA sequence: TGCGCCAGCAGCTTCTCTAGCGGAGCGACCGGGGAGCTGTTTTTT. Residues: CASSFSSGATGELFF.

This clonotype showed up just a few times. The CDR3 nucleotides are TGTGTCACAGGCGGGAGCGGGAGTGTTGGACCCCAGTACTTC. Translation: CVTGGSGSVGPQYF. This chain uses TRBV6-2 or TRBV6-3 with TRBJ2-5; 8 bases line up with TRBD2. Germline CDR1 MNHEY, CDR2 SVGEGT. CDR3 length: 14 residues.

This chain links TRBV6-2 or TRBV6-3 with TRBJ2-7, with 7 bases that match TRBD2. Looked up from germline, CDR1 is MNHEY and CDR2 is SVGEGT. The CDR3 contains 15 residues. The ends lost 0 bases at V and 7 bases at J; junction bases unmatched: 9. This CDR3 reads CASSYSRSSGGEQYF. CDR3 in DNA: TGTGCCAGCAGTTACTCGCGGTCTAGCGGAGGAGAGCAGTACTTC.

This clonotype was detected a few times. CDR3: CASSEGWVRTGTDTQYF. The DNA of the CDR3 is TGTGCCAGCAGTGAAGGGTGGGTCAGAACGGGGACAGATACGCAGTATTTT. The V gene is TRBV6-1, the J gene TRBJ2-3; a possible D gene is TRBD2 (5 bases). Trimming removed 1 base from V and 3 bases from J, with 17 bases in between. CDR3 length equals 17 residues. The germline V gene has CDR1 MNHNS and CDR2 SASEGT.

CDR3 nucleotides: TGCAGTGCTAGACCGCGACTAGGCGACTACGAGCAGTACTTC. Translated, it gives CSARPRLGDYEQYF. The V gene is TRBV20-1, the J gene TRBJ2-7, with D perhaps TRBD2 (6 bases). Looked up from germline, CDR1 is DFQATT and CDR2 is SNEGSKA (reference sequence). V lost 2 bases to trimming and J lost 3 bases, with 14 bases between them. This CDR3 is 14 amino acids long.

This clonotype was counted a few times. CDR3 sequence (DNA): TGCAGTGCCAGGACAGCCAGGGGCTATGGCTACACCTTC. This encodes CSARTARGYGYTF. V is TRBV20-1 and J is TRBJ1-2; D perhaps matches TRBD1 (6 bases). Germline V gene sequence: CDR1 DFQATT, CDR2 SNEGSKA (reference sequence). This CDR3 has 13 amino acids. V shed 6 bases and J shed 4 bases, with 15 bases lying between them.

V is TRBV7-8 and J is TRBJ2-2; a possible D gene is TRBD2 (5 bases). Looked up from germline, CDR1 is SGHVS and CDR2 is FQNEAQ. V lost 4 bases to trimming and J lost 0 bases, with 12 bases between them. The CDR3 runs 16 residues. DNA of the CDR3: TGTGCCAGCAGCTCAACTAGGGCTTCGAACACCGGGGAGCTGTTTTTT. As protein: CASSSTRASNTGELFF. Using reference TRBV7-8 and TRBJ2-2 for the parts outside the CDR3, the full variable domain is GAGVSQSPRYKVAKRGQDVALRCDPISGHVSLFWYQQALGQGPEFLTYFQNEAQLDKSGLPSDRFFAERPEGSVSTLKIQRTQQEDSAVYLCASSSTRASNTGELFFGEGSRLTVL.

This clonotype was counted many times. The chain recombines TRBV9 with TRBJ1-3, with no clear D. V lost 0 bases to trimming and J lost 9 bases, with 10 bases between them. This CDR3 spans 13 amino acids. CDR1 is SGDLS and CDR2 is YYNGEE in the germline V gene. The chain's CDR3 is CASSVAPERTIYF. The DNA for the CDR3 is TGTGCCAGCAGCGTAGCTCCGGAACGCACCATATATTTT.

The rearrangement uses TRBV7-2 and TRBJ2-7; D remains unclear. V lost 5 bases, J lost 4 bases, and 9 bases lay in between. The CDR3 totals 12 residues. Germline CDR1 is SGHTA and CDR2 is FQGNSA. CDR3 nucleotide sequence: TGTGCCAGCAGCCCCATGGGATACGAGCAGTACTTC. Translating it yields CASSPMGYEQYF.

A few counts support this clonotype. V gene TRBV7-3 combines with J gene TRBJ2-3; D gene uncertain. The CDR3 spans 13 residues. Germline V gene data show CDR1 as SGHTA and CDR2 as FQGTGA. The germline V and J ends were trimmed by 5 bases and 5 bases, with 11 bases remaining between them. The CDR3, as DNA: TGTGCCAGCAGCCCCAATCCAGGAGATACGCAGTATTTT. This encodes CASSPNPGDTQYF.

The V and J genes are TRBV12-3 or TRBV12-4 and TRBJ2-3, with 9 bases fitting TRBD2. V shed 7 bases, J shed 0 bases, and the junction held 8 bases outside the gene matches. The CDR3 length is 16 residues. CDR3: CASTSAGGISTDTQYF. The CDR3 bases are TGTGCCAGCACCTCTGCGGGGGGGATTAGCACAGATACGCAGTATTTT.

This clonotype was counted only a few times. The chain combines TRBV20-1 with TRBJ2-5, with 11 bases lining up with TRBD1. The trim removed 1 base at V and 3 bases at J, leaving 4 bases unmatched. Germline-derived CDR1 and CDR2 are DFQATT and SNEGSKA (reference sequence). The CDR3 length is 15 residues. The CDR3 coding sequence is TGCAGTGCTAGAGGGGACAGGGGGGGAGAAGAGACCCAGTACTTC. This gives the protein CSARGDRGGEETQYF.

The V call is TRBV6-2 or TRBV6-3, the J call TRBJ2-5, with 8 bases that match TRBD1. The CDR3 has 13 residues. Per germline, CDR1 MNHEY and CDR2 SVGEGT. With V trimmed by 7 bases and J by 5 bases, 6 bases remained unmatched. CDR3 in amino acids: CASTQAGGETQYF. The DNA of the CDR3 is TGTGCCAGCACCCAGGCAGGGGGCGAGACCCAGTACTTC.

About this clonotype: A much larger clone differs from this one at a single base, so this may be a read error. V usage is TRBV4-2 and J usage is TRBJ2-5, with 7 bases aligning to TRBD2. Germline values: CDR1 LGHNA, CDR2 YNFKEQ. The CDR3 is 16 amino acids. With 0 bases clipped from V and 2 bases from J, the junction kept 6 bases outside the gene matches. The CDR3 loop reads CASSQESTSEQETQYF. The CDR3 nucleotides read TGTGCCAGCAGCCAAGAGTCAACTAGCGAGCAAGAGACCCAGTACTTC.

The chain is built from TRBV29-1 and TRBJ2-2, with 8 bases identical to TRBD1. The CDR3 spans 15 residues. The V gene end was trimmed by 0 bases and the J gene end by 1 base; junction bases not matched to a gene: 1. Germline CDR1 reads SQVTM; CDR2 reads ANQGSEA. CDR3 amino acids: CSVEEGTGNTGELFF. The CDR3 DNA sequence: TGCAGCGTTGAAGAGGGGACAGGGAACACCGGGGAGCTGTTTTTT.